This TCR beta chain was obtained from a study of T cell changes during pregnancy in multiple sclerosis (dated by TCRdb to about 2019). Study-level background: In women with multiple sclerosis, the researchers looked at how the T cell repertoire shifted as pregnancy progressed.

Receptor libraries were prepared by the immunoSEQ multiplex PCR assay. In its TCRdb copy, this immuneACCESS table keeps in-frame sequences only and misses some clones. Where compared with another copy, unresolved V genes explain less than half of these, and the others have no known cause. The sample profile shows around 64,000 clones; 85% to 95% of them were found once. Together, the top ten hold under 0.35% of the sample. This clone was detected only once. What antigen it recognizes has not been identified. It has no much larger one-base neighbor in the sample; base qualities were not kept. The CDR1 and CDR2 encoded by the germline V gene are SGHAT and FQNNGV. The CDR3 holds 14 amino acids from the cysteine to the phenylalanine. Kept here is only the CDR3 DNA, which spans 42 bases and is read in frame from base 1. The junction carries 15 bases between V and J, which are trimmed by 3 bases and 6 bases respectively.

The chain is encoded by TRBV11-2 joined to TRBJ2-7; TRBD1 is perhaps the D gene, given 6 matching bases. This TCR came from a female donor with multiple sclerosis, enrolled in a pregnancy study. The material was CD4+ T cells from peripheral blood mononuclear cells, obtained after pregnancy. The CDR3 here reads CASSFRSGAGEQYF. The DNA sequence reads TGTGCCAGCAGCTTTCGGTCAGGGGCGGGCGAGCAGTACTTC.